Detailed here is one TCR beta chain. What it binds is not known. Its ends do not fully match the called genes, so a read error is possible. PCR primers comprised 60 Vbeta and 13 Jbeta primers. Profiled with immunoSEQ multiplex PCR; TCRdb holds only in-frame clones, not every one. The sample yields roughly 180,000 clones, around 78% seen once. Germline assignment: CDR1 SSHAT and CDR2 FNYEAQ (reference sequence). This CDR3 has 13 residues. These data are taken from a study of cytomegalovirus exposure and HLA in healthy donors. Study-level results: Among the sequence variants, a highly shared cluster was likely an artifact of sequencing. Generally TCR sequences proved uncommon, though certain public TCRs appeared in numerous donors.

The J gene is TRBJ2-5, the V gene TRBV7-7; 8 bases are shared with TRBD2. The sample was PBMCs. This TCR was recovered from a female donor in good health and CMV-seronegative. The CDR3 coding sequence is TGTGCTAGCAGACCCACGGGGGGGGAGACCCAGTACTTC. As protein: CASRPTGGETQYF.